This TCR beta chain was profiled in a study of regulatory T cells in long-lasting Graves disease. Study-wide background: For under 3 months, newly diagnosed Graves' patients had been taking antithyroid drugs. Broader study findings: Those with persistent disease had in common more public clonotypes (more than 2,500) than new patients (approximately 1,000).

Only a few counts were recorded for this clonotype. Its antigen remains unknown. The sample's time point: newly diagnosed GD, antithyroid drugs for less than 3 months. Construction of the TCR library relied on RNA isolated from PBMCs. CDR3 regions were amplified by Arm-PCR using iRepertoire HTBI primers to build TCR beta libraries. Authors' analysis steps: Among the samples, under 70 TRBV and 14 to 15 TRBJ segments were identified. TCRdb reanalysed the multiplex PCR reads using MiXCR and keeps one entry per CDR3 protein. TCRdb's processing, not the study's, gives the V and J calls here. This sample carries fewer than 650,000 distinct CDR3 sequences, roughly 15% of them seen once, and the ten largest clones take approximately 18%. Losses at the gene ends were 6 bases for V and 7 bases for J; bases not matched to a gene: 11. This CDR3 comprises 16 residues. The V gene's germline CDR1 is MNHNS and CDR2 SASEGT.

The same data also went into a second study, on T cells in Graves' hyperthyroidism and ophthalmopathy. That source adds: Any patient presenting with uncontrolled infection, other autoimmune disease, pregnancy or lactation was left out.

The sequence came from a woman aged 25 to 45 with Graves disease. The input for sequencing was peripheral blood mononuclear cells (PBMCs), taken at new diagnosis, from a patient treated with antithyroid drugs. The V call is TRBV6-1, the J call TRBJ2-2; TRBD2 matches at 10 bases. The CDR3, as DNA: TGTGCCAGCAGCCCCGGACTAGCGGAGCGCAACGGGGAGCTGTTTTTT. Translated: CASSPGLAERNGELFF.